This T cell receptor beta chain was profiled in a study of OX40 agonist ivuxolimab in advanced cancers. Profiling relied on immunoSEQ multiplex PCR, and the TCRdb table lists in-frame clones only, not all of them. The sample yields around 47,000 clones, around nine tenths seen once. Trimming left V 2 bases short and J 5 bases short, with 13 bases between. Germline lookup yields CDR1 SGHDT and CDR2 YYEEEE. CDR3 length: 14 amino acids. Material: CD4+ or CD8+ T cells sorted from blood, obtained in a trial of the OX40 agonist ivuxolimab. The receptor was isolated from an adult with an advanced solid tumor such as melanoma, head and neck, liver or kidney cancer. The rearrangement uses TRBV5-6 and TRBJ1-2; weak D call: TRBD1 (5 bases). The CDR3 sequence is CASSLGQGGYGYTF. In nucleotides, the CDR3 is TGTGCCAGCAGCTTAGGGCAGGGTGGATATGGCTACACCTTC.